A selection of T cell receptor beta chains follows, all from one sample in a study of OX40 agonist ivuxolimab in advanced cancers. Sequenced by immunoSEQ multiplex PCR; TCRdb stores in-frame clones only, minus some. The data show approximately 26,000 clones, around four fifths seen once. The sequencing used CD4+ or CD8+ T cells sorted from blood, collected in a trial of the OX40 agonist ivuxolimab. The receptors here all came from an adult with an advanced solid tumor such as melanoma, head and neck, liver or kidney cancer. CDR3s include the opening cysteine and the closing phenylalanine or tryptophan.

V gene	J gene	CDR3 protein
TRBV7-6	TRBJ1-1	CASSPGGAEAFF
TRBV7-9	TRBJ1-2	CASSQEVEPDRIYGYTF
TRBV9	TRBJ1-3	CASSGDSGNTIYF
TRBV30	TRBJ2-7	CAWMGHITYEQYF
TRBV11-1	TRBJ2-7	CASSSGDIYEQYF
TRBV23-1	TRBJ2-1	CASSLIHGTHNEQFF
TRBV27	TRBJ1-2	CASSPTRQGNYGYTF
TRBV5-4	TRBJ1-1	CASSYWGTEAFF
TRBV7-2	TRBJ1-5	CASSSLGQPQHF
TRBV7-9	TRBJ2-3	CASSPGQGATDTQYF